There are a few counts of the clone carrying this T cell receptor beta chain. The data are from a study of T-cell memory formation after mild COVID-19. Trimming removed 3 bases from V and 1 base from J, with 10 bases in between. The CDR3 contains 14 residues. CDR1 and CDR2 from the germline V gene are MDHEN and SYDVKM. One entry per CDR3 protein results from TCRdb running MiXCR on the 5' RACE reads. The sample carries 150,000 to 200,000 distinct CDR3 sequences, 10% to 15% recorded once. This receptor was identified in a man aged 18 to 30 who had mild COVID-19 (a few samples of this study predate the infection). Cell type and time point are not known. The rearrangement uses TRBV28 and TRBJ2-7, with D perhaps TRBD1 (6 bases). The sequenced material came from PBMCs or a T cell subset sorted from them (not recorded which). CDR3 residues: CASSLTGPSYEQYV. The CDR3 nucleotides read TGTGCCAGCAGTTTGACAGGCCCATCCTACGAGCAGTACGTC.